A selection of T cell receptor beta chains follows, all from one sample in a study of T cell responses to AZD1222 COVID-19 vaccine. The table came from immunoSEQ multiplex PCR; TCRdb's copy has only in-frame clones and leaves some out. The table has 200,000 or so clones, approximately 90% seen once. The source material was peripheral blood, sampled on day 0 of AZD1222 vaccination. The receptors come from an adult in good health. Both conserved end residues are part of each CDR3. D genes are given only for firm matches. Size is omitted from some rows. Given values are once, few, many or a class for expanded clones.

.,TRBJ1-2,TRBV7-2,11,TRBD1,TGTGCCACCGGGACAGGGACTGGCTACACCTTC,CATGTGTGYTF
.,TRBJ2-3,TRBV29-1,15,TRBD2,TGCAGCGTTAAGATTGCGGGGGGGCCCACAGATACGCAGTATTTT,CSVKIAGGPTDTQYF
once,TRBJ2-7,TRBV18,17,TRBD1,TGTGCCAGCTCACCGAGATCAGCCGGGACAGGGGCCTACGAGCAGTACTTC,CASSPRSAGTGAYEQYF
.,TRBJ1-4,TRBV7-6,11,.,TGTGCCAGCAGCGACTACGAAAAACTGTTTTTT,CASSDYEKLFF
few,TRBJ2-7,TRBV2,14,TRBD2,TGTGCCTGCAAAACCGGGACTAGCGACTACGAGCAGTACTTC,CACKTGTSDYEQYF
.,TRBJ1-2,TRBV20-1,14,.,TGCAGTGCTAGTAACCCTCGACCCTTATATGGCTACACCTTC,CSASNPRPLYGYTF
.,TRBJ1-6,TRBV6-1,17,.,TGTGCCAGCAGTGCAAGTTTACTGAGCTCCTATAATTCACCCCTCCACTTT,CASSASLLSSYNSPLHF
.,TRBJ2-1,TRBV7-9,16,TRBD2,TGTGCCAGCAGCCCGTCCTTAGCGGGGACCCACAATGAGCAGTTCTTC,CASSPSLAGTHNEQFF
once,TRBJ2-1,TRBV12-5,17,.,TGTGCTAGTGGTTTGGTACTTAGGGGGGAGGGCCTGTATGAGCAGTTCTTC,CASGLVLRGEGLYEQFF
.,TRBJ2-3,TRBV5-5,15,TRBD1,TGTGCCAGCAGTCAGACAGGGGCAACCACAGATACGCAGTATTTT,CASSQTGATTDTQYF
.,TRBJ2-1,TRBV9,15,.,TGTGCCAGCAGCGTAGATCAGGGTTTGTACAATGAGCAGTTCTTC,CASSVDQGLYNEQFF
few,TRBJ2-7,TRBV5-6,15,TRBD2,TGTGCCAGCAGCTTGATGCTAGCGGGTTCCTACGAGCAGTACTTC,CASSLMLAGSYEQYF
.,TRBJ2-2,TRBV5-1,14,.,TGCGCCAGCAGCTTGGACAGGGACGCCGGGGAGCTGTTTTTT,CASSLDRDAGELFF
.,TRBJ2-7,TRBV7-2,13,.,TGTGCCAGCAGCCGGACGCAGAATTACGAGCAGTACTTC,CASSRTQNYEQYF
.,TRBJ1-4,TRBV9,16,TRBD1,TGTGCCAGCAGCGCAGGACAGGCACACGGCTATGAAAAACTGTTTTTT,CASSAGQAHGYEKLFF
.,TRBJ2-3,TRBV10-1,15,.,TGCGCCAGCAGTGAGTCGCCGGGAAGCACAGATACGCAGTATTTT,CASSESPGSTDTQYF
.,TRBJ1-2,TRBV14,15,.,TGTGCCAGCAGCCAAGATCACAGATTCACCTATGGCTACACCTTC,CASSQDHRFTYGYTF
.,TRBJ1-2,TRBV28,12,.,TGTGCCAGCAGTTTTGCCTCCAGGGGCTACACCTTC,CASSFASRGYTF
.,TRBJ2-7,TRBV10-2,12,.,TGCGCCAGCAGCAGCATTTCCTACGAGCAGTACTTC,CASSSISYEQYF
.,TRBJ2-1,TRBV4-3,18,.,TGCGCCAGCAGCCAAGTACCCCTCGCTAGGGGAGAGTACAATGAGCAGTTCTTC,CASSQVPLARGEYNEQFF
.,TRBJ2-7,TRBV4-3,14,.,TGCGCCAGCAGCCAAGTACAGGCGTCCTACGAGCAGTACTTC,CASSQVQASYEQYF
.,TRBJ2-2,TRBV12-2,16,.,TGTGCAAGTCGCTCCCGGGACAGAGTAAACACCGGGGAGCTGTTTTTT,CASRSRDRVNTGELFF
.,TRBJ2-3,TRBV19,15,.,TGTGCCAGTAGTGCCTGGGACCAGAGCACAGATACGCAGTATTTT,CASSAWDQSTDTQYF
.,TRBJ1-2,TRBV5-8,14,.,TGTGCCAGCAGCTTGTATCAGAACCGGTATGGCTACACCTTC,CASSLYQNRYGYTF
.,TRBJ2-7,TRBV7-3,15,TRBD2,TGTGCCAGCAGCTCGTTAGCGGGAGGACTGGGGGAGCAGTACTTC,CASSSLAGGLGEQYF
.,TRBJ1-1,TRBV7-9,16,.,TGTGCCAGCAGCTTAGCGATGGGCAGGGTGAACACTGAAGCTTTCTTT,CASSLAMGRVNTEAFF
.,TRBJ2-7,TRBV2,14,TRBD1,TGTGCCAGCGGCGACAGGGGCTCCATCTACGAGCAGTACTTC,CASGDRGSIYEQYF
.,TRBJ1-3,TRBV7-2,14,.,TGTGCCAGCAGATCCTCAGTCTCTGGAAACACCATATATTTT,CASRSSVSGNTIYF